The source of this T cell receptor (beta chain) is a study of shared clonotypes between healthy human individuals. Study-level information: Each donor's CD4 naive and CD4 memory cells filled three plates apiece, CD8 naive two, and CD8 memory one.

V gave up 1 base and J gave up 4 bases, with 8 bases separating them. Germline V gene lookup returns CDR1 MGHRA and CDR2 YSYEKL. The CDR3 is 15 amino acids. Clones were read by immunoSEQ multiplex PCR, and TCRdb kept only the in-frame ones, dropping some. The sample holds under 2,500,000 clones; approximately 96% are singletons and the top ten take approximately 0.13%. The sequenced sample was naive CD4+ T cells sorted from blood. Subset noted: CD45RA+ positively selected. This sequence originates from a man aged 18 to 29 in good health. The chain employs TRBV4-1 and TRBJ2-6; perhaps TRBD1 as D (6 bases). The CDR3 sequence is CASSQAGDGANVLTF. The DNA for the CDR3 is TGCGCCAGCAGCCAAGCAGGGGACGGGGCCAACGTCCTGACTTTC.